The 5 T cell receptor beta chains given below trace back to one sample, sequenced in a study of blood T cell repertoires in COVID-19. Data came from immunoSEQ multiplex PCR; TCRdb stores just in-frame clones and leaves some out. The sample records about 410,000 clones, 80% to 95% being singletons. Source material: PBMCs or T cells enriched from blood (not recorded which). Receptors were obtained from a man younger than 35 who had recovered from COVID-19.

The chain carries TRBV9 and TRBJ1-1; perhaps TRBD1 as D (5 bases). This CDR3 region has 14 residues. Germline values: CDR1 SGDLS, CDR2 YYNGEE. V was clipped by 1 base and J by 1 base, with 8 bases between them. In DNA form, the CDR3 reads TGTGCCAGCAGCGTAAGGGGCGGGAACACTGAAGCTTTCTTT. Residues: CASSVRGGNTEAFF. Variable domain in full (rest from reference TRBV9 and TRBJ1-1): DSGVTQTPKHLITATGQRVTLRCSPRSGDLSVYWYQQSLDQGLQFLIQYYNGEERAKGNILERFSAQQFPDLHSELNLSSLELGDSALYFCASSVRGGNTEAFFGQGTRLTVV.

The genes are TRBV11-1 and TRBJ2-7; perhaps TRBD2 as D (5 bases). The CDR3 contains 13 residues. V was clipped by 5 bases and J by 2 bases, with 10 bases between them. Germline V gene data show CDR1 as SGHAT and CDR2 as FQDESV (reference sequence). CDR3 loop: CASSAGNPYEQYF. CDR3 sequence (DNA): TGTGCCAGCAGCGCCGGGAACCCCTACGAGCAGTACTTC.

This clone turned up a few times. The rearrangement uses TRBV2 and TRBJ1-3; the match to TRBD1 covers 7 bases. The length of the CDR3 is 15 residues. Looked up from germline, CDR1 is SNHLY and CDR2 is FYNNEI. Unmatched junction bases numbered 5, after V lost 4 bases and J lost 2 bases. The CDR3: CASSGSTGAGNTIYF. In DNA, the CDR3 is TGTGCCAGCAGTGGTTCTACAGGGGCTGGAAACACCATATATTTT.

The rearrangement links TRBV7-9 to TRBJ1-2; 11 bases are a match to TRBD1. J lost 7 bases, V lost 5 bases, and 9 bases had no gene match. CDR3 length equals 15 residues. CDR1 is SEHNR and CDR2 is FQNEAQ in the germline V gene (reference sequence). CDR3 in amino acids: CASSSRDRGFRGYTF. The CDR3 bases are TGTGCCAGCAGCAGCCGGGACAGGGGGTTTCGTGGCTACACCTTC.

The chain recombines TRBV24-1 with TRBJ2-2, with a weak D call TRBD2 (6 bases). V lost 4 bases and J 5 bases, leaving 13 bases between the germline ends. This CDR3 comprises 15 residues. CDR1 is KGHDR, CDR2 SFDVKD, per germline. As DNA, the CDR3 is TGTGCCACCAGTGAGACGGGAGCAAGGACCGGGGAGCTGTTTTTT. Translated: CATSETGARTGELFF.